Below are 17 T cell receptor beta chains sequenced from a single sample in a study of cytomegalovirus exposure and HLA in healthy donors. In the PCR, 60 Vbeta and 13 Jbeta primers were used. The method was immunoSEQ multiplex PCR; TCRdb's version includes in-frame clones alone and lacks a portion of them. The sample consists of some 77,000 clones, 79% of them appearing once. The sequencing sample was made of PBMCs. Receptors were obtained from a man aged 25 to 40 in good health and CMV-seronegative.

V and J are TRBV19 and TRBJ2-3; 11 bases map to TRBD2. The CDR3 length is 16 residues. The germline CDR1 and CDR2 sequences are LNHDA and SQIVND (reference sequence). The V and J ends lost 6 bases and 7 bases, in that order; junction bases with no gene match: 12. The CDR3 sequence: CASSPGTSGSGYTQYF. The CDR3 DNA sequence: TGTGCCAGTAGCCCTGGGACTAGCGGATCAGGATATACGCAGTATTTT.

This clone was recorded many times. The chain recombines TRBV6-5 with TRBJ2-3; D gene uncertain. Per the germline V gene, CDR1 is MNHEY and CDR2 is SVGAGI. Trimming cost V 2 bases and J 4 bases, with 10 bases left between them. The CDR3 is made up of 14 amino acids. The CDR3 DNA sequence: TGTGCCAGCAGTTACGGCACCCTCCCAGATACGCAGTATTTT. It encodes CASSYGTLPDTQYF.

The rearrangement uses TRBV9 and TRBJ2-1, with D perhaps matching TRBD2 (5 bases). The V and J ends lost 3 bases and 9 bases respectively, with 19 bases between them. The germline V gene has CDR1 SGDLS and CDR2 YYNGEE. The CDR3 runs 15 residues. The CDR3: CASSAQLVRVGEQFF. The CDR3 DNA reads as TGTGCCAGCAGCGCCCAACTAGTTAGGGTTGGTGAGCAGTTCTTC.

This clone was counted between two and nine times. The rearrangement uses TRBV18 and TRBJ2-1; 10 bases are a match to TRBD2. Germline V CDR1 and CDR2: KGHSH, LQKENI. CDR3 size: 15 residues. The V segment lost 1 base and the J segment 7 bases; nucleotides outside the gene matches: 4. DNA of the CDR3: TGTGCCAGCTCACCACGGACTAGCGGCTTGAATGAGCAGTTCTTC. Translated: CASSPRTSGLNEQFF.

The V call is TRBV7-9, the J call TRBJ2-5; possible D gene TRBD2, 7 bases. This CDR3 comprises 15 residues. Per germline, CDR1 SEHNR and CDR2 FQNEAQ (reference sequence). V lost 2 bases and J lost 4, with 14 bases in between. CDR3 residues: CASSLTLGGGETQYF. The CDR3 nucleotides read TGTGCCAGCAGCTTAACGCTGGGAGGGGGAGAGACCCAGTACTTC. Full variable domain (rest looked up from reference TRBV7-9 and TRBJ2-5): DTGVSQNPRHKITKRGQNVTFRCDPISEHNRLYWYRQTLGQGPEFLTYFQNEAQLEKSRLLSDRFSAERPKGSFSTLEIQRTEQGDSAMYLCASSLTLGGGETQYFGPGTRLLVL.

This clone came up a few times. The J gene is TRBJ2-5, the V gene TRBV5-4; 7 bases match TRBD1. V trimming: 9 bases; J trimming: 5 bases; junction bases outside the gene matches: 10. In germline, CDR1 is SGHNT, CDR2 YYREEE (reference sequence). The CDR3 totals 13 residues. The CDR3 protein is CAIQTGPLETQYF. The CDR3 DNA sequence: TGTGCCATCCAGACAGGGCCTTTGGAGACCCAGTACTTC.

The chain recombines TRBV29-1 with TRBJ2-3; 10 bases are shared with TRBD2. V lost 1 base, J lost 0 bases, and 1 base stayed unmatched. The CDR3 sequence is 15 residues long. Per the germline V gene, CDR1 is SQVTM and CDR2 is ANQGSEA. For the CDR3, the DNA is TGCAGCGTTGAAGGTAGCGGGGGGAGCACAGATACGCAGTATTTT. Translating it yields CSVEGSGGSTDTQYF.

The chain joins TRBV7-6 to TRBJ2-5, with D tentatively TRBD1 (6 bases). The CDR3 is 14 residues long. The V gene's germline CDR1 is SGHVS and CDR2 FNYEAQ. V was pared by 8 bases and J by 1 base, with 14 bases between. The CDR3 sequence is CASSRQGFQETQYF. The CDR3 DNA follows: TGTGCCAGCTCCCGGCAGGGGTTCCAAGAGACCCAGTACTTC.

V usage is TRBV7-2 and J usage is TRBJ2-7; the match to TRBD2 covers 13 bases. Trimming cost V 5 bases and J 3 bases; bases outside gene matches: 10. Germline loops: CDR1 SGHTA, CDR2 FQGNSA. The length of the CDR3 is 17 residues. Written as DNA, the CDR3 is TGTGCCAGCAGCGAACAGGGACTAGCGGGATCGGGCTACGAGCAGTACTTC. Encoded protein: CASSEQGLAGSGYEQYF.

This clone was recorded only once. The chain is built from TRBV4-1 and TRBJ2-5; 7 nucleotides match TRBD1. J was trimmed by 7 bases and V by 0 bases; bases with no gene match: 11. Per germline, CDR1 MGHRA and CDR2 YSYEKL. This CDR3 has 16 amino acids. The CDR3 bases are TGCGCCAGCAGCCAAGAACCGGGACAGTGGGATGTGACCCAGTACTTC. Residues: CASSQEPGQWDVTQYF.

The rearrangement joins TRBV7-2 to TRBJ2-7; perhaps TRBD1 as D (6 bases). Germline CDR1 reads SGHTA; CDR2 reads FQGNSA. Between the trimmed V and J ends, which lost 3 bases and 0 bases, there was a span of 18 bases. CDR3 length: 17 residues. CDR3 in DNA: TGTGCCAGCAGCTTTACCACCAGACAGGCGTACTCCTACGAGCAGTACTTC. It specifies CASSFTTRQAYSYEQYF.

The CDR3 sequence is CASSQGGAGNQPQHF. The CDR3, as DNA: TGTGCCAGCAGTCAAGGGGGCGCCGGCAATCAGCCCCAGCATTTT. The rearrangement joins TRBV25-1 to TRBJ1-5; 7 nucleotides align to TRBD1. The CDR3 sequence is 15 residues long. The ends lost 5 bases at V and 2 bases at J; junction bases unmatched: 6. CDR1 is MGHDK and CDR2 is SYGVNS in the germline V gene.

DNA of the CDR3: TGTGCCAGCTCACCATTTGTGCTAGCGGTTACAGATACGCAGTATTTT. The encoded protein is CASSPFVLAVTDTQYF. V is TRBV18 and J is TRBJ2-3; 7 bases match TRBD2. This CDR3 spans 16 amino acids. V lost 2 bases to trimming and J lost 3 bases; unmatched junction nucleotides: 8. Germline CDR1 and CDR2: KGHSH and LQKENI.

V and J are TRBV9 and TRBJ1-4; 8 bases are a match to TRBD1. Germline lookup yields CDR1 SGDLS and CDR2 YYNGEE. The CDR3 has 19 residues. Losses at the gene ends were 0 bases for V and 6 bases for J; bases not matched to a gene: 16. CDR3 bases: TGTGCCAGCAGCGTAGAATCCCTCGACTCGACAGGGGCTCATGAAAAACTGTTTTTT. It is translated as CASSVESLDSTGAHEKLFF.

This clone was counted a few times. V usage is TRBV2 and J usage is TRBJ1-4, with D tentatively TRBD1 (6 bases). Trimming took 6 bases from V and 10 from J, leaving 18 bases between them. The CDR3 has 14 amino acids. CDR1 SNHLY and CDR2 FYNNEI come from the germline V gene. CDR3: CASRTRTDSRKLFF. The CDR3 nucleotides read TGTGCCAGCAGGACCCGGACAGACAGTCGAAAACTGTTTTTT.

This chain joins TRBV19 and TRBJ2-5, with D possibly TRBD1 on 6 matching bases. The CDR3 extends over 16 amino acids. Trimming removed 4 bases from V and 2 bases from J, with 17 bases in between. The germline V gene has CDR1 LNHDA and CDR2 SQIVND (reference sequence). The CDR3 DNA reads TGTGCCAGTAGTACTGGGGGCCGGGGCCTTCAAGAGACCCAGTACTTC. It codes for CASSTGGRGLQETQYF.

CDR3 loop: CASSWGLGLAGELFF. The CDR3 DNA reads TGTGCCAGCAGCTGGGGGCTAGGGCTTGCCGGGGAGCTGTTTTTT. The V call is TRBV11-3, the J call TRBJ2-2; possible D gene TRBD1, 6 bases. Germline CDR1 SGHNT, CDR2 YENEEA. The CDR3 has 15 residues. V shed 4 bases and J shed 6 bases, with 15 bases lying between them.